The 26 T cell receptor beta chains below come from one sample, sequenced in a study of blood T cell repertoires in COVID-19. Using immunoSEQ multiplex PCR, the repertoire was profiled, and TCRdb retains in-frame clones only, with some absent. The sample includes about 160,000 clones, over 70% seen only once; the top ten take about 6%. What was sequenced was PBMCs or T cells enriched from blood (not recorded which). The receptor set was obtained from a woman aged 40-49 years with acute COVID-19.

The J gene is TRBJ1-5, the V gene TRBV6-5, with 7 bases aligning to TRBD1. V shed 7 bases and J 0 bases; nucleotides not matched to a gene: 3. The CDR3 is made up of 14 amino acids. The germline CDR1 and CDR2 sequences are MNHEY and SVGAGI. The CDR3, as DNA: TGTGCCAGCACCGGACAGGCTAGCAATCAGCCCCAGCATTTT. It translates to CASTGQASNQPQHF.

The chain has TRBV15 and TRBJ1-6, with D possibly TRBD1 on 6 matching bases. Germline V lookup: CDR1 LNHNV, CDR2 YYDKDF (reference sequence). Trimming shortened V by 3 bases and J by 6 bases, and 15 bases separated the two germline ends. The CDR3 is 16 amino acids. CDR3 DNA: TGTGCCACCAGCAGGGACAGCCTCAGGAGTAATTCACCCCTCCACTTT. This translates into CATSRDSLRSNSPLHF.

J is TRBJ2-7 and V is TRBV3-1 (or the pseudogene TRBV3-2); TRBD1 agrees at 8 bases. V was clipped by 5 bases and J by 5 bases; unmatched bases: 8. Germline V lookup: CDR1 LGHDT, CDR2 YNNKEL (reference sequence). The CDR3 extends over 14 amino acids. The CDR3 nucleotides are TGTGCCAGCAGCTCACGACAGGGGAGCGACGAGCAGTACTTC. Its translation: CASSSRQGSDEQYF.

The chain has TRBV11-3 and TRBJ2-1, with 9 positions matching TRBD2. CDR1 SGHNT and CDR2 YENEEA come from the germline V gene. The CDR3 totals 14 residues. The trim removed 4 bases at V and 5 bases at J, leaving 3 bases unmatched. DNA of the CDR3: TGTGCCAGCAGCTCGACTAGCGGACACAATGAGCAGTTCTTC. This gives the protein CASSSTSGHNEQFF.

The J gene is TRBJ2-5, the V gene TRBV11-3; 12 nucleotides align to TRBD2. The CDR3 is 15 amino acids. The V and J ends lost 5 bases and 5 bases, in that order; junction bases with no gene match: 6. The germline V gene has CDR1 SGHNT and CDR2 YENEEA. The CDR3 loop is CASSLRLAGGETQYF. The CDR3 bases are TGTGCCAGCAGCCTCCGCCTAGCGGGAGGGGAGACCCAGTACTTC.

The chain recombines TRBV3-1 (or the pseudogene TRBV3-2) with TRBJ2-5; D may be TRBD1 (6 bases). The ends were cut back, 4 bases at V and 2 bases at J, with 11 bases in the middle. Per germline, CDR1 LGHDT and CDR2 YNNKEL (reference sequence). This CDR3 has 14 residues. The CDR3: CASSLRTAQETQYF. The CDR3 DNA sequence: TGTGCCAGCAGCCTGCGGACAGCACAAGAGACCCAGTACTTC.

This chain uses TRBV27 with TRBJ2-1; TRBD2 matches at 7 bases. CDR1 and CDR2 (germline): MNHEY, SMNVEV (reference sequence). V dropped 8 bases and J dropped 9; count of bases not matched to a gene: 4. This CDR3 has 11 residues. The DNA for the CDR3 is TGTGCCAGCCGTTGGGGGGGTGAGCAGTTCTTC. It encodes CASRWGGEQFF.

This clone was picked up a small number of times. The CDR3 is CASSPQQGSTGELFF. The CDR3 DNA reads as TGTGCCAGCAGCCCCCAACAGGGGAGCACCGGGGAGCTGTTTTTT. This chain connects TRBV7-9 to TRBJ2-2; 7 bases map to TRBD1. The germline V gene encodes CDR1 SEHNR and CDR2 FQNEAQ (reference sequence). The CDR3 is made up of 15 amino acids. The V and J ends lost 5 bases and 4 bases, in that order; junction bases with no gene match: 7.

The J gene is TRBJ1-2, the V gene TRBV6-5; 7 nucleotides agree with TRBD1. With V trimmed by 5 bases and J by 7 bases, 10 bases remained unmatched. Germline CDR1 MNHEY, CDR2 SVGAGI. The CDR3 loop spans 14 amino acids. In DNA, the CDR3 is TGTGCCAGCAGTCGACAGGGAGCCCCGAGTGGCTACACCTTC. Protein product: CASSRQGAPSGYTF.

V usage is TRBV19 and J usage is TRBJ1-5, with 11 bases matching TRBD1. The CDR3 is 15 amino acids. The V gene's germline CDR1 is LNHDA and CDR2 SQIVND (reference sequence). After removal of 6 bases from V and 5 bases from J, the junction contained 6 bases not matched to a gene. This chain's CDR3 is CASRDRGLSHQPQHF. CDR3 in DNA: TGTGCCAGTAGGGACAGGGGGCTCTCGCATCAGCCCCAGCATTTT. The full variable domain, with the rest looked up from reference TRBV19 and TRBJ1-5, is DGGITQSPKYLFRKEGQNVTLSCEQNLNHDAMYWYRQDPGQGLRLIYYSQIVNDFQKGDIAEGYSVSREKKESFPLTVTSAQKNPTAFYLCASRDRGLSHQPQHFGDGTRLSIL.

This clone was observed once. The V call is TRBV5-4, the J call TRBJ2-5, with D perhaps matching TRBD2 (6 bases). CDR1 and CDR2 (germline): SGHNT, YYREEE (reference sequence). V lost 2 bases, J lost 4 bases, and 12 bases lay in between. The CDR3 runs to 14 residues. CDR3 residues: CASSFHGSRETQYF. The CDR3 DNA is TGTGCCAGCAGCTTCCACGGGAGTCGAGAGACCCAGTACTTC.

The chain is built from TRBV6-1 and TRBJ1-1; 9 nucleotides line up with TRBD1. The trim removed 2 bases at V and 6 bases at J, leaving 7 bases unmatched. CDR1 and CDR2 (germline): MNHNS, SASEGT. CDR3 length: 15 residues. The CDR3 sequence is CASSELGTGKAEAFF. In nucleotides, the CDR3 is TGTGCCAGCAGTGAATTGGGGACAGGGAAGGCTGAAGCTTTCTTT.

The genes are TRBV9 and TRBJ1-5, with D perhaps TRBD1 (5 bases). V was pared by 4 bases and J by 9 bases, with 20 bases between. This CDR3 is 15 amino acids long. Germline V CDR1 and CDR2: SGDLS, YYNGEE. The CDR3 DNA follows: TGTGCCAGCAGCTCAATCCCCGACAGCGACGGGCCCCAGCATTTT. Its protein is CASSSIPDSDGPQHF.

This clone was found a few times. In the same sample, other DNA sequences code for this CDR3. J is TRBJ2-1 and V is TRBV30; 15 positions match TRBD2. The V and J ends lost 2 bases and 8 bases, in that order; junction bases with no gene match: 4. Germline CDR1 reads GTSNPN; CDR2 reads SVGIG (reference sequence). CDR3 size: 15 residues. The CDR3, as DNA: TGTGCCTGGAGTAGGGGACTAGCGGGAGGAGATGAGCAGTTCTTC. Translated, it gives CAWSRGLAGGDEQFF.

The rearrangement links TRBV6-2 or TRBV6-3 to TRBJ2-1; 8 nucleotides align to TRBD2. The trim removed 2 bases at V and 5 bases at J, leaving 8 bases unmatched. The V gene's germline CDR1 is MNHEY and CDR2 SVGEGT. The CDR3 is made up of 16 amino acids. In DNA form, the CDR3 reads TGTGCCAGCAGTTACCGACTAGCGAGGCTTAACAATGAGCAGTTCTTC. Protein sequence: CASSYRLARLNNEQFF.

The chain recombines TRBV5-5 with TRBJ1-5; 11 bases map to TRBD1. The trim removed 3 bases at V and 4 bases at J, leaving 12 bases unmatched. CDR1 and CDR2 from the germline V gene are SGHKS and YYEKEE (reference sequence). CDR3 length: 18 residues. The CDR3, as DNA: TGTGCCAGCAGCTCGGGACAGGGGGTTGGAAGAAGGAATCAGCCCCAGCATTTT. Its protein is CASSSGQGVGRRNQPQHF.

The CDR3 sequence is CASRRDRGTDTQYF. The DNA of the CDR3 is TGTGCCAGCAGAAGGGACAGGGGTACAGATACGCAGTATTTT. This chain uses TRBV27 with TRBJ2-3; 10 nucleotides align to TRBD1. Germline CDR1 and CDR2: MNHEY and SMNVEV (reference sequence). Trimming at V came to 6 bases and at J to 3 bases, leaving 3 bases not matched to a gene. The CDR3 covers 14 residues.

The chain combines TRBV6-5 with TRBJ1-2, with a weak D call TRBD1 (5 bases). The length of the CDR3 is 14 residues. Germline V lookup: CDR1 MNHEY, CDR2 SVGAGI. With 6 bases removed from V and 0 bases from J, the gap between germline ends came to 11 bases. The CDR3 DNA follows: TGTGCCAGCAGGCGGGACCTCGCTAACTATGGCTACACCTTC. Protein: CASRRDLANYGYTF.

The chain is built from TRBV18 and TRBJ2-5, with D perhaps TRBD2 (5 bases). The V gene's germline CDR1 is KGHSH and CDR2 LQKENI. The V end was cut by 0 bases, the J end by 2 bases, with 10 bases between. The CDR3 length is 15 residues. Here the CDR3 reads CASSPPGGFQETQYF. The CDR3 nucleotides are TGTGCCAGCTCACCACCGGGCGGGTTTCAAGAGACCCAGTACTTC.

The chain combines TRBV5-1 with TRBJ2-7, with 9 bases aligning to TRBD1. The CDR3 spans 14 residues. Germline values: CDR1 SGHRS, CDR2 YFSETQ. Trimming took 4 bases from V and 7 from J; bases not matched to a gene: 9. The CDR3 DNA reads TGCGCCAGCAGCACTACGGACAGGGGTAGGGAGCAGTACTTC. Its protein product is CASSTTDRGREQYF.

The V gene is TRBV27, the J gene TRBJ1-5; maybe TRBD1 (5 bases). Trimming stripped 3 bases from V and 1 base from J, with 16 bases between. This CDR3 comprises 17 residues. Germline V lookup: CDR1 MNHEY, CDR2 SMNVEV (reference sequence). The CDR3 bases are TGTGCCAGCAGTTTTCTGGGTCGGGGGGGGAGCAATCAGCCCCAGCATTTT. This codes for CASSFLGRGGSNQPQHF.

The chain carries TRBV25-1 and TRBJ2-5; 8 bases line up with TRBD2. CDR1 and CDR2 (germline): MGHDK, SYGVNS. V lost 5 bases to trimming and J lost 2 bases; unmatched junction nucleotides: 4. This CDR3 has 14 amino acids. CDR3 amino acids: CASSSRGGQETQYF. In DNA form, the CDR3 reads TGTGCCAGCAGTTCCCGGGGGGGGCAAGAGACCCAGTACTTC. The complete variable domain, with remaining parts taken from reference TRBV25-1 and TRBJ2-5, reads EADIYQTPRYLVIGTGKKITLECSQTMGHDKMYWYQQDPGMELHLIHYSYGVNSTEKGDLSSESTVSRIRTEHFPLTLESARPSHTSQYLCASSSRGGQETQYFGPGTRLLVL.

The gene calls are TRBV10-3 and TRBJ1-1; D perhaps matches TRBD1 (6 bases). V was pared by 10 bases and J by 3 bases, with 15 bases between. This CDR3 is built from 13 residues. Germline V CDR1 and CDR2: ENHRY, SYGVKD. The chain's CDR3 is CATTGTPDTEAFF. The CDR3 DNA reads as TGTGCCACCACCGGGACACCAGACACTGAAGCTTTCTTT.

The V call is TRBV11-2, the J call TRBJ2-5, with 8 bases that match TRBD2. Germline V gene lookup returns CDR1 SGHAT and CDR2 FQNNGV. Trimming removed 0 bases from V and 3 bases from J; junction bases left unmatched: 3. The CDR3 length is 15 residues. CDR3 loop: CASSLDGTREETQYF. The CDR3 nucleotides read TGTGCCAGCAGCTTAGATGGGACTAGGGAAGAGACCCAGTACTTC.

The chain combines TRBV5-5 with TRBJ2-2, with D tentatively TRBD2 (6 bases). The V gene lost 2 bases and the J gene lost 5 bases, with 19 bases spanning the gap. This CDR3 has 17 amino acids. The germline V gene encodes CDR1 SGHKS and CDR2 YYEKEE (reference sequence). In nucleotides, the CDR3 is TGTGCCAGCAGCTTTTCGGGAGTCCTCATGGGGACCGGGGAGCTGTTTTTT. This codes for CASSFSGVLMGTGELFF.

This clone came up a few times. The chain combines TRBV29-1 with TRBJ2-3, with 7 bases lining up with TRBD2. The germline gives CDR1 SQVTM, CDR2 ANQGSEA. The trim removed 4 bases at V and 2 bases at J, leaving 6 bases unmatched. This CDR3 has 14 residues. CDR3 region: CSVAGGRPTDTQYF. The CDR3 nucleotides are TGCAGCGTTGCTGGCGGGAGACCCACAGATACGCAGTATTTT.